This TCR beta chain derives from a study of blood T cell repertoires in COVID-19. Study summary: Italy, Spain and the United States were the sources of the convalescent and acute COVID-19 samples. T cells, B-cell-depleted T cells, or PBMCs provided the cDNA or gDNA that served as material.

A Seattle source enrolled patients during active infection and followed them longitudinally. As originally analysed: Reference gene primers were amplified, and this amplification served to estimate nucleated cell counts. Only in-frame clones appear in the TCRdb table, and some are missing; sequencing was by immunoSEQ multiplex PCR. That table gives V, J and clone size, and the DNA gave D and trimming. This sample carries some 240,000 clones, about 93% of them seen once, and the ten largest clones take around 0.85%. J was trimmed by 11 bases and V by 0 bases; bases with no gene match: 7. Germline V CDR1 and CDR2: KGHSH, LQKENI. This CDR3 has 14 residues.

The chain employs TRBV18 and TRBJ1-1, with 9 nucleotides matching TRBD1. Sequences were obtained from peripheral blood. The receptor comes from a man aged 60-69 years with COVID-19, enrolled during active disease. The CDR3 sequence is CASSPPAGQGEAFF. In DNA, the CDR3 is TGTGCCAGCTCACCACCGGCGGGACAGGGTGAGGCTTTCTTT.